A selection of T cell receptor beta chains follows, all from one sample in a study of blood T cells in healthy people across ages. Using its own MiXCR run on the 5' RACE reads, TCRdb lists one record per CDR3 protein. The sample records fewer than 1,200,000 distinct CDR3 sequences, 25% being singletons. These data were also filed under a second study, of T cells of mothers and their children.

What was sequenced was blood. The receptors were gathered from a girl aged 2 to 10 in good health. Each CDR3 is given with its conserved first and last residue. The D gene is left open where the match is weak. A clone size is listed for some rows: how often the clone was seen (once, few, many), or a class if it is expanded.

j_gene,d_gene,abundance,v_gene,CDR3aa,CDR3nt
TRBJ2-7,TRBD1,few,TRBV20-1,CSARSNPGTAYEQYF,TGCAGTGCTAGGTCCAATCCCGGGACAGCCTACGAGCAGTACTTC
TRBJ2-5,-,-,TRBV5-4,CASSNSPGGETQYF,TGTGCCAGCAGCAACAGTCCTGGGGGAGAGACCCAGTACTTC
TRBJ1-5,-,-,TRBV12-3/TRBV12-4,CASSLMARGVRWGQPQHF,TGTGCCAGCAGTTTAATGGCCCGGGGAGTCAGATGGGGTCAGCCCCAGCATTTT
TRBJ1-4,-,few,TRBV4-1,CASSHDPGGYEKLFF,TGCGCCAGCAGCCATGACCCGGGGGGGTATGAAAAACTGTTTTTT
TRBJ2-1,-,once,TRBV6-1,CASSDYRRRNEQFF,TGTGCCAGCAGTGACTACCGGCGGAGGAATGAGCAGTTCTTC
TRBJ1-1,-,-,TRBV2,CASRGLRGGTEAFF,TGTGCCAGCCGGGGGTTAAGGGGCGGCACTGAAGCTTTCTTT
TRBJ1-5,-,-,TRBV5-6,CASSFTGMSQPQHF,TGTGCCAGCAGCTTTACAGGAATGAGTCAGCCCCAGCATTTT
TRBJ2-1,-,few,TRBV7-3,CASSFGRGNYERYF,-
TRBJ2-5,TRBD2,-,TRBV5-6,CASSFGQQTSEVRTQYF,TGTGCCAGCAGCTTCGGGCAGCAGACTAGCGAAGTTCGGACCCAGTACTTC
TRBJ2-7,TRBD2,-,TRBV6-6,CASSYPGTSGRYEQYF,TGTGCCAGCAGTTACCCGGGGACTAGCGGGCGGTACGAGCAGTACTTC
TRBJ2-2,-,few,TRBV27,CASSPDGTGELFF,TGTGCCAGCAGTCCGGACGGCACCGGGGAGCTGTTTTTT
TRBJ2-6,TRBD1,few,TRBV5-1,CASSYGTGSGGANVLTF,TGCGCCAGCAGCTATGGGACAGGGTCAGGTGGGGCCAACGTCCTGACTTTC
TRBJ2-6,-,few,TRBV2,CASSDVPSGANVLTF,TGTGCCAGCAGTGACGTCCCCTCTGGGGCCAACGTCCTGACTTTC
TRBJ1-1,-,-,TRBV9,CASSVVPINTEAFF,TGTGCCAGCAGCGTAGTTCCTATTAACACTGAAGCTTTCTTT
TRBJ2-1,TRBD1,few,TRBV7-3,CASSPEQGETNEQFF,TGTGCCAGCAGCCCGGAACAGGGGGAAACCAATGAGCAGTTCTTC
TRBJ2-5,-,-,TRBV5-1,CASSLGQELTQETQYF,TGCGCCAGCAGCCTAGGGCAGGAGTTAACGCAAGAGACCCAGTACTTC
TRBJ1-2,-,-,TRBV6-2/TRBV6-3,CASSYRLAGYGYTF,TGTGCCAGCAGTTACCGTTTGGCAGGGTATGGCTACACCTTC
TRBJ2-7,-,-,TRBV4-1,CASSQVLNYEQYF,TGCGCCAGCAGCCAAGTCCTGAACTACGAGCAGTACTTC
TRBJ1-1,-,-,TRBV12-3/TRBV12-4,CASRPSTEAFF,TGTGCCAGCAGACCTTCTACTGAAGCTTTCTTT
TRBJ1-5,-,many,TRBV5-1,CASSLGGPNQPQHF,TGTGCCAGCAGCTTGGGGGGCCCCAATCAGCCCCAGCATTTT
TRBJ2-1,TRBD2,-,TRBV3-1,CASSQGFGLAAYNEQFF,TGTGCCAGCAGCCAAGGTTTTGGACTAGCGGCATACAATGAGCAGTTCTTC
TRBJ2-5,TRBD2,few,TRBV12-3/TRBV12-4,CASSPGLAGERETQYF,TGTGCCAGCAGTCCTGGACTAGCGGGGGAGAGAGAGACCCAGTACTTC
TRBJ1-1,-,few,TRBV7-2,CASSLVAGALTEAFF,TGTGCCAGCAGCTTAGTTGCAGGGGCGCTCACTGAAGCTTTCTTT
TRBJ1-4,-,-,TRBV7-2,CASSSISRRANEKLFF,TGTGCCAGCAGCTCAATAAGCCGGCGGGCTAATGAAAAACTGTTTTTT
TRBJ2-1,TRBD1,-,TRBV4-3,CASSQDRGERQFF,TGCGCCAGCAGCCAGGACAGGGGGGAAAGGCAGTTCTTC
TRBJ1-3,-,few,TRBV5-1,CASSLPGTRNTIYF,TGCGCCAGCAGCTTGCCCGGGACCAGAAACACCATATATTTT
TRBJ2-1,-,-,TRBV24-1,CATSDPLPDRKDYNGQFF,TGTGCCACCAGTGATCCTCTCCCGGACAGAAAAGATTACAATGGGCAGTTCTTC
TRBJ2-1,TRBD2,-,TRBV7-9,CASSLFSGSWGDEQFF,TGTGCCAGCAGCCTTTTTAGCGGGAGTTGGGGGGATGAGCAGTTCTTC
TRBJ2-5,-,few,TRBV20-1,CSARGQGGGTQYF,TGCAGTGCTAGAGGCCAGGGGGGTGGGACCCAGTACTTC
TRBJ2-7,-,-,TRBV7-2,CASSLGLDLSYEQYF,TGTGCCAGCAGCTTAGGTCTGGATCTCTCCTACGAGCAGTACTTC
TRBJ2-7,TRBD1,-,TRBV6-5,CASSYTDRELYEQYF,TGTGCCAGCAGTTACACGGACAGGGAACTCTACGAGCAGTACTTC
TRBJ2-5,TRBD1,few,TRBV20-1,CSATPGTGLGETQYF,TGCAGTGCTACCCCCGGGACAGGATTGGGAGAGACCCAGTACTTC
TRBJ2-7,TRBD1,few,TRBV20-1,CSASPGQGSLGYEQYF,TGCAGTGCTAGTCCGGGACAGGGTAGTTTGGGCTACGAGCAGTACTTC
TRBJ2-3,-,-,TRBV7-2,CASSLGVIDTQYF,TGTGCCAGCAGCTTAGGGGTCATAGATACGCAGTATTTT
TRBJ1-1,-,few,TRBV6-5,CASKSGPEAFF,TGTGCCAGCAAGAGCGGTCCTGAAGCTTTCTTT
TRBJ2-4,-,-,TRBV3-1,CASSQAGQLAKNIQYF,TGTGCCAGCAGCCAAGCCGGACAACTAGCCAAAAACATTCAGTACTTC
TRBJ2-3,-,few,TRBV14,CASSQGRPDTQYF,TGTGCCAGCAGCCAAGGTCGGCCAGATACGCAGTATTTT
TRBJ1-2,TRBD1,few,TRBV5-1,CASSLGGGASGGNTF,TGCGCCAGCAGCTTGGGAGGGGGCGCCTCAGGTGGCAACACCTTC
TRBJ2-7,-,-,TRBV20-1,CSASTLSVYEQYF,TGCAGTGCTAGTACTCTAAGTGTCTACGAGCAGTACTTC
TRBJ2-2,-,many,TRBV11-2,CASRLEWGSGELFF,TGTGCCAGCAGACTAGAATGGGGGTCCGGGGAGCTGTTTTTT
TRBJ1-4,-,few,TRBV12-3/TRBV12-4,CASSLTMRLRPEKLFF,TGTGCCAGCAGTTTAACGATGCGTCTTCGGCCTGAAAAACTGTTTTTT
TRBJ2-7,-,-,TRBV4-1,CASSPTDTFGEQYF,TGCGCCAGCAGCCCGACGGACACATTCGGCGAGCAGTACTTC
TRBJ2-1,-,few,TRBV7-8,CASSLIAANNEQFF,TGTGCCAGCAGCTTAATAGCAGCAAACAATGAGCAGTTCTTC
TRBJ2-1,TRBD2,few,TRBV9,CASSVGDPSGDEQFF,TGTGCCAGCAGCGTAGGTGATCCTAGCGGCGATGAGCAGTTCTTC
TRBJ1-1,-,-,TRBV6-1,CASSAQVGTEAFF,TGTGCCAGCAGTGCACAGGTTGGTACTGAAGCTTTCTTT
TRBJ2-5,-,few,TRBV7-2,CASSLRGKQETQYF,TGTGCCAGCAGCTTACGGGGGAAACAAGAGACCCAGTACTTC
TRBJ2-1,-,few,TRBV5-1,CASSYSAGSGYNEQFF,TGCGCCAGCAGTTACAGCGCGGGGTCCGGCTACAATGAGCAGTTCTTC
TRBJ2-1,-,few,TRBV6-4,CASSPAPSSYNEQFF,TGTGCCAGCAGCCCAGCACCGAGCTCCTACAATGAGCAGTTCTTC
TRBJ2-1,-,-,TRBV29-1,CSVVGEDSYNEQFF,TGCAGCGTTGTAGGCGAGGATTCCTACAATGAGCAGTTCTTC
TRBJ2-3,TRBD2,-,TRBV7-2,CASSLRREAPYF,TGTGCCAGCAGCTTACGGCGGGAGGCACCGTATTTT
TRBJ1-1,-,-,TRBV7-3,CASSPDAGTEAFF,TGTGCCAGCAGCCCCGATGCGGGCACTGAAGCTTTCTTT
TRBJ1-5,TRBD1,-,TRBV29-1,CSAGKGTGAERNQPQHF,TGCAGCGCGGGAAAGGGGACAGGGGCAGAGAGAAATCAGCCCCAGCATTTT
TRBJ2-6,TRBD1,few,TRBV29-1,CSAYTTGGSSGANVLTF,TGCAGCGCCTATACGACAGGGGGCAGCTCTGGGGCCAACGTCCTGACTTTC